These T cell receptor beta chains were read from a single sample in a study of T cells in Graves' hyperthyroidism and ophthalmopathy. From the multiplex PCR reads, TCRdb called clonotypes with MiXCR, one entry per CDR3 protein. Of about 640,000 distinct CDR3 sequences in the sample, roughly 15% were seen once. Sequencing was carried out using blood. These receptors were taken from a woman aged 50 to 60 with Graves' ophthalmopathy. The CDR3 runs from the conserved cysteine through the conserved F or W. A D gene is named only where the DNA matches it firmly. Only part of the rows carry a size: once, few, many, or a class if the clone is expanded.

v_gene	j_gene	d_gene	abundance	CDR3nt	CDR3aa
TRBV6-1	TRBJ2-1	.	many	TGTGCCAGCAGTGAAGGTCGACTAGTAATCTACAATGAGCAGTTCTTC	CASSEGRLVIYNEQFF
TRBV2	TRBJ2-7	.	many	TGTGCCAGCAGTGTAGGGGGGGCTAACGAGCAGTACTTC	CASSVGGANEQYF
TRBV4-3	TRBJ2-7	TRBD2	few	TGCGCCAGCAGCCAAACCGGGACTAGCGGGAGTAACGAGCAGTACTTC	CASSQTGTSGSNEQYF
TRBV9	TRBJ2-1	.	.	TGTGCCAGCAGCGTATCCCCCATACGGAATGAGCAGTTCTTC	CASSVSPIRNEQFF
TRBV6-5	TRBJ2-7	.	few	TGTGCCAGCAGTTACTCCGGCCTAGTCCCGGAGCAGTACTTC	CASSYSGLVPEQYF
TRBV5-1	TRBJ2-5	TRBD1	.	TGCGCCAGCAGCCGGGGACAGTTCCAAGAGACCCAGTACTTC	CASSRGQFQETQYF
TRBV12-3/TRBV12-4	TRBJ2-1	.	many	TGTGCCAGCCGCGGGGTTGGGTACAATGAGCAGTTCTTC	CASRGVGYNEQFF
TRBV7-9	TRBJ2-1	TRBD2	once	TGTGCCAGCAGCCAGGGACTAGGGCACAATGAGCAGTTCTTC	CASSQGLGHNEQFF
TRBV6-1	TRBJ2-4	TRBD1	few	TGTGCCAGCAGCGATTCCGGGACAGGGAAAAACATTCAGTACTTC	CASSDSGTGKNIQYF
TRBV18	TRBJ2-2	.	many	TGTGCCAGCTCACCACCCGGGGGCCTGAACACCGGGGAGCTGTTTTTT	CASSPPGGLNTGELFF
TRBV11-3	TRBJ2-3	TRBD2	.	TGTGCCAGCAGCTCTGCCAGGACTAGCGGGACGGCAGATACGCAGTATTTT	CASSSARTSGTADTQYF
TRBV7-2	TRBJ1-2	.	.	TGTGCCAGCAGCTTATCTGGGACACCTTACGGGGGCTATGGCTACACCTTC	CASSLSGTPYGGYGYTF
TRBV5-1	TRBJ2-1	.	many	TGCGCCAGCAGCTTGAAGAGCGGGCCTACCTACAATGAGCAGTTCTTC	CASSLKSGPTYNEQFF
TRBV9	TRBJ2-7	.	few	TGTGCCAGCAGCGTAGGTGGGGACTACGAGCAGTACTTC	CASSVGGDYEQYF
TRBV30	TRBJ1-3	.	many	TGTGCCTGGAATCAGGGAGGAAACACCATATATTTT	CAWNQGGNTIYF
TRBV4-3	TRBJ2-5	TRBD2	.	TGCGCCAGCAGCCAAGATATTTCTAGCGGGAGTTCGTACCAAGAGACCCAGTACTTC	CASSQDISSGSSYQETQYF
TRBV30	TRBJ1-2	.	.	TGTGCCTGGAGTGGGGGAAGCCATGGCTACACCTTC	CAWSGGSHGYTF
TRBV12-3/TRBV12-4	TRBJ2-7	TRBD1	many	TGTGCCAGCAGTTTAAACAGGGGCGGCTACGAGCAGTACTTC	CASSLNRGGYEQYF
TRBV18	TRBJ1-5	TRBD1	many	TGTGCCAGCTCACAAAGACAGGGGGGAGATCAGCCCCAGCATTTT	CASSQRQGGDQPQHF
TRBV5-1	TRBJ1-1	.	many	TGCGCCAGCAGCTTGGATGTCTTGAGTATGAACACTGAAGCTTTCTTT	CASSLDVLSMNTEAFF
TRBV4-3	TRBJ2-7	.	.	TGCGCCAGCAGCCAAGATGGGGCTACCGAGCAGTACTTC	CASSQDGATEQYF
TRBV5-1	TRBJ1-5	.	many	TGCGCCAGCAGCCCGGATTCGGCTAGCAATCAGCCCCAGCATTTT	CASSPDSASNQPQHF
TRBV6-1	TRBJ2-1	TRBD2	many	TGTGCCAGCAGCAAACTAGCGGGAGCTTACAATGAGCAGTTCTTC	CASSKLAGAYNEQFF
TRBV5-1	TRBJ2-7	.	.	TGCGCCAGCAGCCCGGAGGGCCCAGGGATCTCCTACGAGCAGTACTTC	CASSPEGPGISYEQYF
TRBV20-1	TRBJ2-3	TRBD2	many	TGCAGTGCTCCCCAGCTAGCGGAGGTCACAGATACGCAGTATTTT	CSAPQLAEVTDTQYF
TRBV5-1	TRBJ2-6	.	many	TGCGCCAGCAGCTTGGCCCTTGCTGGGGCCAACGTCCTGACTTTC	CASSLALAGANVLTF
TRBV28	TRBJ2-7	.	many	TGTGCCAGCAGTTTATCTTCGCTTCGCGAGCAGTACTTC	CASSLSSLREQYF
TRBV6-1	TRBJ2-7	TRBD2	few	TGTGCCAGCAGGGAACTAGCGGGAGGACACGAGCAGTACTTC	CASRELAGGHEQYF
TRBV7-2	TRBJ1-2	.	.	TGTGCCAGCAGTTCGGACAGCCGGGTTGGCTACACCTTC	CASSSDSRVGYTF
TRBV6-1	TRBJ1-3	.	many	TGTGCCAGCAGTAAGGACGGGAGCTCTGGAAACACCATATATTTT	CASSKDGSSGNTIYF
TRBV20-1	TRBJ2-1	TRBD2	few	TGCAGTGCTGGAGGACTAGCGGGAGAATCCTACAATGAGCAGTTCTTC	CSAGGLAGESYNEQFF
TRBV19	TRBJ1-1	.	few	TGTGCCAGTAGTATCTTCACTGAAGCTTTCTTT	CASSIFTEAFF
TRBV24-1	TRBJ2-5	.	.	TGTGCCACCAGTGATTCCGGGTCCCAAGAGACCCAGTACTTC	CATSDSGSQETQYF
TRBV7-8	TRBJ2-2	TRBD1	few	TGTGCCAGCAGCTTAGTTGGGACAGGGACCGGGGAGCTGTTTTTT	CASSLVGTGTGELFF
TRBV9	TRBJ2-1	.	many	TGTGCCAGCAGCGGAAATGAGCAGTTCTTC	CASSGNEQFF
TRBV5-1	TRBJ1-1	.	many	TGCGCCAGCAGCTTGGCCGGGGGAAAGCTGAACACTGAAGCTTTCTTT	CASSLAGGKLNTEAFF
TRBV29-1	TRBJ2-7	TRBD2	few	TGCAGCGTTCAATACTTCGGGACTAGCCGCTCCTACGAGCAGTACTTC	CSVQYFGTSRSYEQYF
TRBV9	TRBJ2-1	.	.	TGTGCCAGCAGCGTAGCTCTCGCAGGCAATGAGCAGTTCTTC	CASSVALAGNEQFF
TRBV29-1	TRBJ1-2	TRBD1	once	TGCAGCGTAAATTTGGACAGGGCGTCAAACTATGGCTACACCTTC	CSVNLDRASNYGYTF
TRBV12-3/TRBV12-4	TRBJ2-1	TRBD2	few	TGTGCCAGCAGTTTACAGAGGCTAGCGGGAGATTACTACAATGAGCAGTTCTTC	CASSLQRLAGDYYNEQFF
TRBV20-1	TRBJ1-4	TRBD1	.	TGCAGTGCTATCCTACCGGGACAGGGTAAAGAAAAACTGTTTTTT	CSAILPGQGKEKLFF
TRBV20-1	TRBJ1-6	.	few	TGCAGTGCTAGACCCGTGCAGGTTAATTCACCCCTCCACTTT	CSARPVQVNSPLHF
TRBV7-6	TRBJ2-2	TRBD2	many	TGTGCCAGCAGCTTATCCCCTAGCGGGAGCTGGTCCGGAAACACCGGGGAGCTGTTTTTT	CASSLSPSGSWSGNTGELFF
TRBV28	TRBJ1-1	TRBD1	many	TGTGCCAGCAGTTTAGGGGACAGGGGGTCTGAAGCTTTCTTT	CASSLGDRGSEAFF
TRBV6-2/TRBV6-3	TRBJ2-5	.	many	TGTGCCAGCAGCAGGCCTGTCCCGGAGAGGGGCCAGTACTTC	CASSRPVPERGQYF
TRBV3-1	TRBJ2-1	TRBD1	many	TGTGCCAGCAGCCAAGATACTATCAGGCAGGGGGCGGATGAGCAGTTCTTC	CASSQDTIRQGADEQFF
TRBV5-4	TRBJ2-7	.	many	TGTGCCAGCAGCGACGGGCGTGGTAGGTACTTC	CASSDGRGRYF
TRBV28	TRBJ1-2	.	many	TGTGCCAGCAGTTTAGGGAAGGATGGCTACACCTTC	CASSLGKDGYTF
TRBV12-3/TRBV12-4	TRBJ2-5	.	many	TGTGCCAGCAGTTCGCCCGCTCAGGGAAAAGAGACCCAGTACTTC	CASSSPAQGKETQYF
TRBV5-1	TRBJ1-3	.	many	TGCGCCAGCAGCCCGGGCGTACAGGGTTCTGGAAACACCATATATTTT	CASSPGVQGSGNTIYF
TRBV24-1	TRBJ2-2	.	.	TGTGCCACCAGTCCCCCGGGCCCCGCGACCGGGGAGCTGTTTTTT	CATSPPGPATGELFF
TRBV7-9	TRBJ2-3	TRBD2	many	TGTGCCAGCAGCTTATCTAGCGGGAGGGAAGATACGCAGTATTTT	CASSLSSGREDTQYF
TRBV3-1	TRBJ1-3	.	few	TGTGCCAGCAGCCAAGATATCCTCCCGGGCGGAAACACCATATATTTT	CASSQDILPGGNTIYF
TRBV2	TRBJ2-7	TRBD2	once	TGTGCCAGCAGTCCCGGGACTAGCGGGAGTCGGTACGAGCAGTACTTC	CASSPGTSGSRYEQYF
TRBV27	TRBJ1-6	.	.	TGTGCCAGCAGCCGTGGGGGACTCTATAATTCACCCCTCCACTTT	CASSRGGLYNSPLHF